This is a list of T cell receptor beta chains from one sample in a study of cytomegalovirus exposure and HLA in healthy donors. Clones were read by immunoSEQ multiplex PCR, and TCRdb kept only the in-frame ones, dropping some. The data contain some 100,000 clones, about four fifths of them singletons. Specimen: PBMCs. The receptors were sampled from a female donor in good health and CMV-seropositive. Both conserved end residues are part of each CDR3. D genes are given only for firm matches. Only part of the rows carry a size: once, few, many, or a class if the clone is expanded.

size: -
D: -
J: TRBJ2-3
V: TRBV6-5
CDR3: CASSYSTLTDTQYF
DNA: TGTGCCAGCAGTTATTCTACCCTCACAGATACGCAGTATTTT

size: -
D: TRBD2
J: TRBJ2-1
V: TRBV7-9
CDR3: CASSGSGGPSSYNEQFF
DNA: TGTGCCAGCAGCGGAAGCGGGGGACCAAGCTCCTACAATGAGCAGTTCTTC

size: -
D: -
J: TRBJ1-5
V: TRBV27
CDR3: CASRADSLRGPQHF
DNA: TGTGCCAGCAGGGCGGACAGCCTTAGGGGGCCCCAGCATTTT

size: -
D: -
J: TRBJ1-5
V: TRBV11-3
CDR3: CASSLEVWRGQPQHF
DNA: TGTGCCAGCAGCTTAGAGGTTTGGAGGGGTCAGCCCCAGCATTTT

size: -
D: TRBD1
J: TRBJ1-2
V: TRBV7-9
CDR3: CASSFSGTGQGYTF
DNA: TGTGCCAGCAGCTTTTCCGGGACAGGGCAGGGCTACACCTTC

size: -
D: -
J: TRBJ1-5
V: TRBV19
CDR3: CASSAWEGGNQPQHF
DNA: TGTGCCAGTAGTGCATGGGAAGGGGGCAATCAGCCCCAGCATTTT

size: -
D: -
J: TRBJ1-4
V: TRBV15
CDR3: CATSVKSLGAEKLFF
DNA: TGTGCCACCAGCGTAAAGAGCTTAGGGGCGGAAAAACTGTTTTTT

size: -
D: -
J: TRBJ1-1
V: TRBV5-5
CDR3: CASSLERRHTEAFF
DNA: TGTGCCAGCAGCTTGGAGCGGCGGCACACTGAAGCTTTCTTT

size: once
D: -
J: TRBJ2-1
V: TRBV19
CDR3: CASSSRGAYNEQFF
DNA: TGTGCCAGTAGTTCCCGGGGAGCTTACAATGAGCAGTTCTTC

size: once
D: TRBD2
J: TRBJ2-3
V: TRBV5-1
CDR3: CASSLALAGGVDTQYF
DNA: TGCGCCAGCAGCTTGGCCCTAGCGGGAGGGGTAGATACGCAGTATTTT

size: -
D: -
J: TRBJ2-3
V: TRBV2
CDR3: CASAPGTDTQYF
DNA: TGTGCCAGCGCCCCGGGGACAGATACGCAGTATTTT

size: -
D: -
J: TRBJ2-2
V: TRBV7-6
CDR3: CASSLPRGGSRGGELFF
DNA: TGTGCCAGCAGCCTCCCCAGAGGAGGCAGTCGGGGCGGGGAGCTGTTTTTT

size: -
D: -
J: TRBJ2-7
V: TRBV2
CDR3: CASRQVEQYF
DNA: TGTGCCAGCCGACAGGTGGAGCAGTACTTC

size: -
D: -
J: TRBJ1-5
V: TRBV27
CDR3: CASSPHGEGGSRNQPQHF
DNA: TGTGCCAGCAGTCCCCACGGGGAGGGGGGCAGCCGCAATCAGCCCCAGCATTTT

size: -
D: TRBD1
J: TRBJ2-7
V: TRBV27
CDR3: CASSQGTGGTYEQYF
DNA: TGTGCCAGCAGTCAAGGGACAGGGGGAACCTACGAGCAGTACTTC

size: few
D: TRBD2
J: TRBJ2-5
V: TRBV29-1
CDR3: CSVEPSGGRETQYF
DNA: TGCAGCGTCGAACCTAGCGGGGGCCGGGAGACCCAGTACTTC

size: -
D: TRBD1
J: TRBJ2-7
V: TRBV10-2
CDR3: CASNRGQDSYEQYF
DNA: TGCGCCAGCAATAGAGGACAGGACTCCTACGAGCAGTACTTC

size: -
D: TRBD1
J: TRBJ1-1
V: TRBV6-5
CDR3: CASSYSQGAYNTEAFF
DNA: TGTGCCAGCAGTTACAGCCAGGGGGCTTATAACACTGAAGCTTTCTTT

size: -
D: TRBD2
J: TRBJ2-4
V: TRBV30
CDR3: CAWSAGLAGNIQYF
DNA: TGTGCCTGGAGTGCAGGGCTAGCGGGAAACATTCAGTACTTC

size: -
D: TRBD2
J: TRBJ2-1
V: TRBV14
CDR3: CASSQGLAGGYNEQFF
DNA: TGTGCCAGCAGCCAAGGGCTAGCGGGAGGGTACAATGAGCAGTTCTTC

size: -
D: -
J: TRBJ2-1
V: TRBV18
CDR3: CASSPLPGDVRRNEQFF
DNA: TGTGCCAGCTCACCACTTCCGGGGGATGTAAGACGCAATGAGCAGTTCTTC

size: -
D: TRBD2
J: TRBJ2-5
V: TRBV19
CDR3: CASSITAGGRKTQYF
DNA: TGTGCCAGTAGTATAACAGCGGGGGGCCGGAAGACCCAGTACTTC

size: -
D: -
J: TRBJ2-5
V: TRBV9
CDR3: CASSGGSGPETQYF
DNA: TGTGCCAGCAGCGGGGGTAGCGGCCCGGAGACCCAGTACTTC

size: -
D: TRBD1
J: TRBJ2-7
V: TRBV15
CDR3: CATSRGGTGHSYEQYF
DNA: TGTGCCACCAGCAGAGGGGGGACAGGACACTCCTACGAGCAGTACTTC

size: few
D: TRBD1
J: TRBJ1-2
V: TRBV27
CDR3: CASSLLGQGAYGYTF
DNA: TGTGCCAGCAGTTTACTGGGACAGGGGGCGTATGGCTACACCTTC

size: -
D: TRBD1
J: TRBJ2-7
V: TRBV5-4
CDR3: CASSPGRTGNGYYEQYF
DNA: TGTGCCAGCAGCCCCGGAAGGACAGGGAATGGGTACTACGAGCAGTACTTC

size: -
D: -
J: TRBJ2-3
V: TRBV6-4
CDR3: CASSDSPADTQYF
DNA: TGTGCCAGCAGTGACTCGCCGGCAGATACGCAGTATTTT

size: few
D: TRBD2
J: TRBJ2-1
V: TRBV2
CDR3: CASSDGRVSGNEQFF
DNA: TGTGCCAGCAGTGACGGGAGGGTTTCTGGGAATGAGCAGTTCTTC

size: few
D: -
J: TRBJ1-1
V: TRBV5-8
CDR3: CGGGSSANTEAFF
DNA: TGTGGGGGGGGCTCTTCGGCGAACACTGAAGCTTTCTTT

size: once
D: -
J: TRBJ1-4
V: TRBV19
CDR3: CASSSNGGRDEKLFF
DNA: TGTGCCAGTAGTTCCAACGGGGGTAGGGATGAAAAACTGTTTTTT

size: -
D: -
J: TRBJ1-4
V: TRBV2
CDR3: CASNGRGLPNEKLFF
DNA: TGTGCCAGCAACGGCCGCGGGTTGCCTAATGAAAAACTGTTTTTT